This T cell receptor beta chain was captured in a study of regulatory T cells in long-lasting Graves disease. Whole-study results and caveats: Samples came from peripheral blood alone, without thyroid tissue.

Time point in this sample: newly diagnosed GD, antithyroid drugs for less than 3 months. After RNA was extracted from PBMCs, the TCR library was made from it. This clonotype was picked up many times. The antigen is unknown. In building TCR beta libraries, iRepertoire HTBI primers were used together with Arm-PCR of CDR3 regions. One entry per CDR3 protein, called by TCRdb with MiXCR from the multiplex PCR reads. The table lists roughly 530,000 distinct CDR3 sequences, around 16% of them singletons. V shed 4 bases and J shed 0 bases, with 19 bases lying between them. In germline, CDR1 is LGHDT, CDR2 YNNKEL (reference sequence). This CDR3 has 17 amino acids. This sample also belongs to another study, concerning T cells in Graves' hyperthyroidism and ophthalmopathy. This second study notes: TCR CDR3 underwent first-round RT-PCR with the HTBI primer set.

The material sequenced was peripheral blood mononuclear cells (PBMCs), taken at new diagnosis, from a patient treated with antithyroid drugs. This TCR was sampled from a woman aged 35 to 60 with Graves disease. V gene TRBV3-1 combines with J gene TRBJ2-7, with D perhaps TRBD1 or TRBD2 (5 bases each). CDR3 region: CASSLEWGNWGSYEQYF. The CDR3 nucleotides are TGTGCCAGCAGCCTTGAGTGGGGGAATTGGGGCTCCTACGAGCAGTACTTC.